This TCR beta chain was profiled in a study of blood T cell repertoires in COVID-19. About the research overall: The analysed material was cDNA or gDNA that came from T cells, B-cell-depleted T cells, or PBMCs.

Using immunoSEQ multiplex PCR, the repertoire was profiled, and TCRdb retains in-frame clones only, with some absent. The repertoire holds about 180,000 clones, with roughly 90% as singletons. Trimming at V came to 3 bases and at J to 4 bases, leaving 3 bases not matched to a gene. The CDR3 has 14 residues. Per germline, CDR1 SGDLS and CDR2 YYNGEE. The sequenced sample was peripheral blood. This TCR was recovered from a man aged 65-85 years with active or convalescent COVID-19. The chain couples TRBV9 to TRBJ1-2, with 10 bases matching TRBD1. The CDR3 DNA reads as TGTGCCAGCAGCGGGGACAGGGGAGGCTATGGCTACACCTTC. It encodes CASSGDRGGYGYTF.